The 21 T cell receptor beta chains below all came from one sample that was sequenced in a study of response to subunit inactivated influenza vaccine (dated by TCRdb to 2017 to 2018). Libraries came from RT-PCR. For sequencing, an Illumina HiSeq 2500 was employed. TCRdb applied fastp at Q25 and MiXCR to the public reads, then kept only in-frame beta chains. When rows share a CDR3 protein, they turn into one entry using the most common DNA and genes. This sample lists around 760,000 distinct CDR3 sequences; more than 11% were detected once. The ten top clones hold 6% to 7% of the sample. The source was PBMCs from blood, collected roughly 15 days before vaccination. Source of these receptors: a man aged 50 or older who received an inactivated influenza vaccine. Donor details come from another sample of the same person, matched by shared clones.

This clonotype has just a few counts. The V call is TRBV3-1, the J call TRBJ2-2; TRBD1 aligns across 12 bases. The CDR3 is 17 residues long. V was clipped by 3 bases and J by 7 bases; unmatched bases: 9. Germline V gene data show CDR1 as LGHDT and CDR2 as YNNKEL (reference sequence). The DNA for the CDR3 is TGTGCCAGCAGCCACCCGCCCGGGACAGGGGGCTTCGGGGAGCTGTTTTTT. This translates into CASSHPPGTGGFGELFF.

There are a few counts of this clonotype. V and J are TRBV7-9 and TRBJ1-1, with D possibly being TRBD1 (5 bases). Germline lookup yields CDR1 SEHNR and CDR2 FQNEAQ (reference sequence). This CDR3 region has 13 residues. Trimming took off 5 bases at V and 8 bases at J, with 15 bases between the two ends. CDR3 protein: CASSRTPSQEAFF. CDR3 DNA sequence: TGTGCCAGCAGCCGGACACCCTCGCAGGAAGCTTTCTTT.

The V call is TRBV18, the J call TRBJ2-3; TRBD1 matches at 9 bases. The germline gives CDR1 KGHSH, CDR2 LQKENI. CDR3 size: 13 residues. The V and J ends lost 6 bases and 3 bases, in that order; junction bases with no gene match: 1. The CDR3 bases are TGTGCCAGCTCCGGACAGGGGACAGATACGCAGTATTTT. Amino acid sequence: CASSGQGTDTQYF.

In its sample, this clonotype was seen a few times. The V and J genes are TRBV24-1 and TRBJ2-1; tentatively, D is TRBD2 (6 bases). This CDR3 contains 16 residues. V was shortened by 7 bases and J by 5 bases, with 20 bases between the two germline ends. The germline CDR1 and CDR2 sequences are KGHDR and SFDVKD. CDR3 in DNA: TGTGCCACCAGGGCTTTCCGGGGGAGGCCGGACAATGAGCAGTTCTTC. Translating gives CATRAFRGRPDNEQFF.

This clonotype was counted between two and nine times. The V and J genes are TRBV5-1 and TRBJ2-1, with 12 nucleotides matching TRBD2. V shed 0 bases and J 9 bases; nucleotides not matched to a gene: 25. Germline V CDR1 and CDR2: SGHRS, YFSETQ. The CDR3 is 22 amino acids. CDR3 sequence (DNA): TGCGCCAGCAGCTTGGAACTAGCGGGAGGTTCATCAAATTTGTATCCCGGTAGTGAGCAGTTCTTC. Its translation is CASSLELAGGSSNLYPGSEQFF.

Note on this clonotype: A read error may be the cause here, since a much bigger clone is one base away. The V gene is TRBV12-3 or TRBV12-4, the J gene TRBJ2-1, with 7 bases matching TRBD2. The CDR3 consists of 15 residues. CDR3 bases: TGTGCCAGCAGCCGCGGGGGAGTCACCTACAATGAGCGGTTCTTC. Amino acids: CASSRGGVTYNERFF.

This clonotype has only a few counts. V usage is TRBV28 and J usage is TRBJ2-7, with a tentative D call TRBD1 (6 bases). V shed 10 bases and J shed 4 bases, with 14 bases lying between them. CDR1 MDHEN and CDR2 SYDVKM come from the germline V gene. The CDR3 extends over 12 amino acids. CDR3 nucleotides: TGTGCCACCAGCCACACAGGGTACGAGCAGTACTTC. Its protein is CATSHTGYEQYF.

This clonotype has a handful of counts. The chain links TRBV20-1 to TRBJ2-1; TRBD2 agrees at 10 bases. Germline CDR1 reads DFQATT; CDR2 reads SNEGSKA (reference sequence). The CDR3 length is 15 residues. J lost 6 bases, V lost 1 base, and 6 bases had no gene match. The CDR3 DNA reads as TGCAGTGCTAGAGGGGCCAGCGGGAGGGCCAATGAGCAGTTCTTC. This sequence encodes CSARGASGRANEQFF.

This clonotype was detected only a few times. The genes are TRBV5-1 and TRBJ2-7, with 9 nucleotides matching TRBD1. Germline values: CDR1 SGHRS, CDR2 YFSETQ. This CDR3 spans 15 amino acids. V lost 4 bases to trimming and J lost 4 bases; unmatched junction nucleotides: 9. This chain's CDR3 is CASSRTTGGMYEQYF. As DNA, the CDR3 is TGCGCCAGCAGCAGGACGACAGGGGGAATGTACGAGCAGTACTTC.

V and J are TRBV12-3 or TRBV12-4 and TRBJ2-2; 8 bases map to TRBD2. The J segment lost 1 base and the V segment lost 6 bases, leaving 7 bases of the junction unmatched. CDR3 length: 16 amino acids. CDR3 nucleotide sequence: TGTGCCAGCAGGCACCCGGGACTAGGGAACACCGGGGAGCTGTTTTTT. It encodes CASRHPGLGNTGELFF.

This clonotype was observed many times. As DNA, the CDR3 is TGCGCCAGCAGCGGGGGGACTAGGACGGATGTGAATGAGCAGTTCTTC. This encodes CASSGGTRTDVNEQFF. This sequence joins TRBV5-1 and TRBJ2-1; 8 bases are shared with TRBD2. The germline V gene encodes CDR1 SGHRS and CDR2 YFSETQ. The CDR3 totals 16 residues. Germline trimming cut 4 bases from V and 7 bases from J; bases unmatched to any gene: 13.

The chain is built from TRBV6-5 and TRBJ2-2, with D unresolved. Deletions cut 1 base from V and 7 bases from J, with 10 bases between. The CDR3 runs 14 residues. The V gene's germline CDR1 is MNHEY and CDR2 SVGAGI. The CDR3 bases are TGTGCCAGCAGTTACTTCTACCCGTACGGGGAGCTGTTTTTT. Translated, it gives CASSYFYPYGELFF.

At least ten counts were recorded for this clonotype. The rearrangement uses TRBV7-2 and TRBJ2-5; TRBD1 agrees at 8 bases. Germline assignment: CDR1 SGHTA and CDR2 FQGNSA. The CDR3 covers 13 residues. The ends lost 6 bases at V and 5 bases at J; junction bases unmatched: 5. The CDR3: CASSSGGPETQYF. The CDR3 DNA sequence: TGTGCCAGCAGTTCAGGGGGCCCGGAGACCCAGTACTTC.

This clonotype was observed a handful of times. The V and J genes are TRBV20-1 and TRBJ2-3, with 12 positions matching TRBD2. Germline CDR1 DFQATT, CDR2 SNEGSKA (reference sequence). Trimming at V came to 5 bases and at J to 0 bases, leaving 3 bases not matched to a gene. The CDR3 consists of 15 residues. The CDR3 DNA follows: TGCAGTGCTCCCCTAGCGGGGGGGAGCACAGATACGCAGTATTTT. Its translation is CSAPLAGGSTDTQYF.

The chain is built from TRBV12-3 or TRBV12-4 and TRBJ2-1, with a tentative D call TRBD1 (5 bases). V dropped 6 bases and J dropped 10 bases, with 13 bases sitting between them. This CDR3 contains 12 residues. CDR3 sequence (DNA): TGTGCCAGCAGCCCAGGGTGGGGAGAGCAGTTCTTC. Its protein product is CASSPGWGEQFF.

This sequence joins TRBV6-1 and TRBJ2-5, with a weak D call TRBD1 (6 bases). This CDR3 region has 14 residues. V was trimmed by 4 bases and J by 5 bases, leaving 14 bases between them. Germline CDR1 is MNHNS and CDR2 is SASEGT. CDR3 DNA sequence: TGTGCCAGCAGTGGGGGACATTCCAAGGAGACCCAGTACTTC. Translation gives CASSGGHSKETQYF.

This clonotype was detected ten times or more. The J gene is TRBJ1-3, the V gene TRBV5-1, with D perhaps matching TRBD1 (6 bases). Trimming stripped 7 bases from V and 1 base from J, with 15 bases between. CDR3 length equals 15 residues. Germline V gene sequence: CDR1 SGHRS, CDR2 YFSETQ. The CDR3 here is CASSKGQSSGNTIYF. CDR3 DNA sequence: TGCGCCAGCTCCAAAGGACAGTCTTCTGGAAACACCATATATTTT. The whole variable domain, filled in from reference TRBV5-1 and TRBJ1-3, reads KAGVTQTPRYLIKTRGQQVTLSCSPISGHRSVSWYQQTPGQGLQFLFEYFSETQRNKGNFPGRFSGRQFSNSRSEMNVSTLELGDSALYLCASSKGQSSGNTIYFGEGSWLTVV.

The V gene is TRBV6-6, the J gene TRBJ2-2; possibly TRBD2 for D (6 bases). The V gene's germline CDR1 is MNHNY and CDR2 SVGAGI (reference sequence). Trimming stripped 10 bases from V and 5 bases from J, with 11 bases between. The length of the CDR3 is 12 residues. CDR3 loop: CATYSGTGELFF. Written as DNA, the CDR3 is TGTGCCACCTACAGCGGGACCGGGGAGCTGTTTTTT.

This chain links TRBV10-1 with TRBJ1-1; D perhaps matches TRBD1 (6 bases). CDR3 length: 14 amino acids. V lost 6 bases and J 1 base, leaving 12 bases between the germline ends. Germline assignment: CDR1 WNHNN and CDR2 SYGVQD (reference sequence). Here the CDR3 DNA reads TGCGCCAGCAGCGAATCGACAGGGAACACTGAAGCTTTCTTT. It yields the protein CASSESTGNTEAFF.

This clonotype was found a few times. The chain is built from TRBV9 and TRBJ2-7, with D possibly being TRBD2 (5 bases). Trimming stripped 0 bases from V and 3 bases from J, with 10 bases between. Germline-derived CDR1 and CDR2 are SGDLS and YYNGEE. This CDR3 has 14 amino acids. The CDR3 DNA sequence: TGTGCCAGCAGCGTAGGGCAGGAGGACTACGAGCAGTACTTC. Protein: CASSVGQEDYEQYF.

The V call is TRBV27, the J call TRBJ2-7, with D hard to call. This CDR3 contains 14 residues. V was pared by 3 bases and J by 0 bases, with 9 bases between. Germline V lookup: CDR1 MNHEY, CDR2 SMNVEV (reference sequence). The DNA for the CDR3 is TGTGCCAGCAGTTTTAAAGCGCACTCCTACGAGCAGTACTTC. Its translation: CASSFKAHSYEQYF.